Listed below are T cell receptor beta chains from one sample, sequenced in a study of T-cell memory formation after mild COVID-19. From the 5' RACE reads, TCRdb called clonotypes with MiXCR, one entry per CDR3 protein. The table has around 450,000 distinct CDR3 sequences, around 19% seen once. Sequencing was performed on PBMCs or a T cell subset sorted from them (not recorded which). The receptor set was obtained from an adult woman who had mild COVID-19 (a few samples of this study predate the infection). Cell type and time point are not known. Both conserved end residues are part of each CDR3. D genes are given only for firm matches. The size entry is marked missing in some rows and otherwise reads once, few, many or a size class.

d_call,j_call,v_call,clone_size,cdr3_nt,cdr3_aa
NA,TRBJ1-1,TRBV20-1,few,TGCAGTGCTAGGGCGGGGGACGCTTTCTTT,CSARAGDAFF
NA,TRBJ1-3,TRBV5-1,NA,TGCGCCAGCAGCTTGCAGGGCGCTGGAAACACCATATATTTT,CASSLQGAGNTIYF
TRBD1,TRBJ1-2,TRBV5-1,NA,TGCGCCAGCAGCTCCCGCGACAGGGAGAACTATGGCTACACCTTC,CASSSRDRENYGYTF
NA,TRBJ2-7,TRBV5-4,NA,TGTGCCAGCAGCCATCACACAGTCTACGAGCAGTACTTC,CASSHHTVYEQYF
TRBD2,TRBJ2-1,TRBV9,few,TGTGCCAGCAGCGTCGGCGGGGGGGCCTACAATGAGCAGTTCTTC,CASSVGGGAYNEQFF
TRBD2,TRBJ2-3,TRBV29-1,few,TGCAGCGTCGAAAGGACTAGCGGCTACACAGATACGCAGTATTTT,CSVERTSGYTDTQYF
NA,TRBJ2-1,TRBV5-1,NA,TGCGCCAGCAGCACGACCGGGCCCCACAATGAGCAGTTCTTC,CASSTTGPHNEQFF
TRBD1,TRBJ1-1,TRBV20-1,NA,TGCAGTGCTAGAGACCGCCGGACAGGAAAGAACACTGAAGCTTTCTTT,CSARDRRTGKNTEAFF
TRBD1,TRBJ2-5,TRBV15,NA,TGTGCCACCAGCAGAGATACAGGGGCCGCGGAGACCCAGTACTTC,CATSRDTGAAETQYF
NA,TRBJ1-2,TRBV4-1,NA,TGCGCCAGCAGCCAAGAATCTAACTATGGCTACACCTTC,CASSQESNYGYTF
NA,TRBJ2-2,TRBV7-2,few,TGTGCCAGCAGCTTGTCAGCTCCCGGCGGGGAGCTGTTTTTT,CASSLSAPGGELFF
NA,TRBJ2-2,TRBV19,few,TGTGCCAGTAGTATAGCGTGGGTTTCGACCGGGGAGCTGTTTTTT,CASSIAWVSTGELFF
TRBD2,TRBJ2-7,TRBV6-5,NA,TGTGCCAGCAGTCCGGGACTAGCCGTCCCCTCGGCCTACGAGCAGTACTTC,CASSPGLAVPSAYEQYF
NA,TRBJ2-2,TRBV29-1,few,TGCAGCGTTCCCAGGGAGACGAACACCGGGGAGCTGTTTTTT,CSVPRETNTGELFF
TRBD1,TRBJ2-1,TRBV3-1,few,TGTGCCAGCAGCCCCCGACCGGGACAGATCTACAATGAGCAGTTCTTC,CASSPRPGQIYNEQFF